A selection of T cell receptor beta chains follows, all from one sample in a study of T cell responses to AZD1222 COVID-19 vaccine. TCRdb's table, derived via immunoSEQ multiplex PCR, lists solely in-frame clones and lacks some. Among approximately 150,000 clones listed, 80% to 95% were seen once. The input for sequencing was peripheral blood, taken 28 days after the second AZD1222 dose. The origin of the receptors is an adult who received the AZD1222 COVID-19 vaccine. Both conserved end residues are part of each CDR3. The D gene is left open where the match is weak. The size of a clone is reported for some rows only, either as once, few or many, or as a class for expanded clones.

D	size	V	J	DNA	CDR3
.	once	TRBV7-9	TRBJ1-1	TGTGCCAGCAGCTCCCAAATACTGGGGGGCAGAGGCACTGAAGCTTTCTTT	CASSSQILGGRGTEAFF
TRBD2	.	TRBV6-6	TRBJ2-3	TGTGCCAGCGCAGGACTAGCGGGAGGGTCGGCAGATACGCAGTATTTT	CASAGLAGGSADTQYF
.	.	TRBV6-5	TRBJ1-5	TGTGCCAGCAGTTCCACAGGCGGCGGGCCCCAGCATTTT	CASSSTGGGPQHF
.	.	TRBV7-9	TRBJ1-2	TGTGCCAGCAGCTTGACAGGAAATCACTATGGCTACACCTTC	CASSLTGNHYGYTF
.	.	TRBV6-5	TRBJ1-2	TGTGCCAGCAGTATATCGACAGGTATTAACTATGGCTACACCTTC	CASSISTGINYGYTF
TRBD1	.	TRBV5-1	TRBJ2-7	TGCGCCAGCAGCTTAAACCGGGACAGGGCTCCGGGATACTTC	CASSLNRDRAPGYF
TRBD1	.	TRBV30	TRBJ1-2	TGTGCCTGGAGTGGACAGGGATATGGCTACACCTTC	CAWSGQGYGYTF
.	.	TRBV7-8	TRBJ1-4	TGTGCCAGCAGCTTAACAGTCGGGGAAAAACTGTTTTTT	CASSLTVGEKLFF
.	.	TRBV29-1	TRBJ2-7	TGCAGCGTTGAAGACCGGGGGTCCGAGCAGTACTTC	CSVEDRGSEQYF
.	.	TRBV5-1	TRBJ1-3	TGCGCCAGCAGCTTGGCGGCACACCAGGGTTATGGAAACACCATATATTTT	CASSLAAHQGYGNTIYF
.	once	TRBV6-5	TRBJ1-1	TGTGCCAGCAGCCCCGGTCCGAATGAAGCTTTCTTT	CASSPGPNEAFF
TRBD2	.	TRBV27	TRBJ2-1	TGTGCCAGCAGGGGGACTAGCGCGTACAATGAGCAGTTCTTC	CASRGTSAYNEQFF
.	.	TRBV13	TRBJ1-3	TGTGCCAGCGTCAACCTACAGGGCGAAAACACCATATATTTT	CASVNLQGENTIYF
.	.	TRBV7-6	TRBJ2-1	TGTGCCAGCAGACCACCGGGGGAGGACGTAGCCGAGCAGTTCTTC	CASRPPGEDVAEQFF
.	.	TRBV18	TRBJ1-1	TGTGCCAGCTCACCACCGGGGACAAGGAACACTGAAGCTTTCTTT	CASSPPGTRNTEAFF
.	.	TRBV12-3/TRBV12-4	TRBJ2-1	TGTGCCAGCAGTTTTTGGCCCGACAATGAGCAGTTCTTC	CASSFWPDNEQFF
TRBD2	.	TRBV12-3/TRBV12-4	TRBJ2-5	TGTGCCAGCACCCTCGGGGGGGAAGAGACCCAGTACTTC	CASTLGGEETQYF
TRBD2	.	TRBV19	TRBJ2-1	TGTGCCAGTCAGCTAGCGGACTCCTACAATGAGCAGTTCTTC	CASQLADSYNEQFF
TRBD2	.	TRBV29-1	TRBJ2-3	TGCAGCGTTGAAGAACTAGCGGGAGTTGATACGCAGTATTTT	CSVEELAGVDTQYF
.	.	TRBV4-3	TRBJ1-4	TGCGCCAGCAGCCAAGACCTTGGGCTCAATGAAAAACTGTTTTTT	CASSQDLGLNEKLFF
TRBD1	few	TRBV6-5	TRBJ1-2	TGTGCCAGCAGAGGGGACAGAGCGGGCACCTTC	CASRGDRAGTF
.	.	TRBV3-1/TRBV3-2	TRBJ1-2	TGTGCCAGCAGCCAAGAAGGCTATGGCTACACCTTC	CASSQEGYGYTF
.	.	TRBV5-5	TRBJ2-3	TGTGCCAGCAGCTTGGGGACCATAGCGGATACGCAGTATTTT	CASSLGTIADTQYF
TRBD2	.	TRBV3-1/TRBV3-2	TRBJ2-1	TGTGCCAGCAGCCAAGCGGGAGGGGCCTACAATGAGCAGTTCTTC	CASSQAGGAYNEQFF
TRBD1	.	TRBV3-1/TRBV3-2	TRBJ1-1	TGTGCCAGCAGCCACTCCGGGACAGGTCTTCCAGGGGCTTTCTTT	CASSHSGTGLPGAFF
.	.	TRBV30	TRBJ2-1	TGTGCCTCCCACTACCCCCACAATGAGCAGTTCTTC	CASHYPHNEQFF
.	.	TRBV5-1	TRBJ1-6	TGCGCCAGCAGCTTCGGGACTGAAAATTCACCCCTCCACTTT	CASSFGTENSPLHF
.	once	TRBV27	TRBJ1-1	TGTGCCAGCAGTTTATTTAGGAACCCGAACACTGAAGCTTTCTTT	CASSLFRNPNTEAFF
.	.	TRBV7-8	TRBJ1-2	TGTGCCAGCAGCTTGGACCGGAGGTCCTATGGCTACACCTTC	CASSLDRRSYGYTF
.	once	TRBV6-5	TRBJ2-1	TGTGCCAGCAGTTATCTTCAGGGGAACGGTGAGCAGTTCTTC	CASSYLQGNGEQFF
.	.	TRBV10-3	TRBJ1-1	TGTGCCATCAGTGCGTGGGCAACTCCAAACACTGAAGCTTTCTTT	CAISAWATPNTEAFF
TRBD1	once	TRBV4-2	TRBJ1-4	TGTGCCAGCAGCCAAGAATCCGGGACAGGGGGTGAAAAACTGTTTTTT	CASSQESGTGGEKLFF
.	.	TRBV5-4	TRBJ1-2	TGTGCCAGCAGCTTGGACGGCCTCTATGGCTACACCTTC	CASSLDGLYGYTF
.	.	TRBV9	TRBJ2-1	TGTGCCAGCAGCCCTCAGTCCACAGGCAGGGCCAATGAGCAGTTCTTC	CASSPQSTGRANEQFF
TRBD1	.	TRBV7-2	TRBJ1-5	TGTGCCAGCAGCTTAGAGGAAGGGGACAGACTTCCCCAGCATTTT	CASSLEEGDRLPQHF
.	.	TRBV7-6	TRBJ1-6	TGTGCCAGCAGCCCCGGACAGTTGAATTCACCCCTCCACTTT	CASSPGQLNSPLHF
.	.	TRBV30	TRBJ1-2	TGTGCCTGGAACGGACCGGGATCCCGTTCCTATGGCTACACCTTC	CAWNGPGSRSYGYTF
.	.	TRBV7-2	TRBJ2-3	TGTGCCAGCAGCGCAGGGGGAGGGGATACGCAGTATTTT	CASSAGGGDTQYF
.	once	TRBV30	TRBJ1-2	TGTGCCTGGAGTGCAGGGAACTATGGCTACACCTTC	CAWSAGNYGYTF
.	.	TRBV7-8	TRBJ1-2	TGTGCCAGCAGCTTAGGAGTTGGTCTTACAGCGGCTGGCTACACCTTC	CASSLGVGLTAAGYTF
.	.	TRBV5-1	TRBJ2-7	TGCGCCAGCAGCTTGGGTCAGCCCTCCTACGAGCAGTACTTC	CASSLGQPSYEQYF
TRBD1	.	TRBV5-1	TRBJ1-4	TGCGCCAGCAGCTTGGGGGACAGCAATGAAAAACTGTTTTTT	CASSLGDSNEKLFF
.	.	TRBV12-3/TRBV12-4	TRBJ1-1	TGTGCCAGCAGTTCGTTGAGGGGTACTGAAGCTTTCTTT	CASSSLRGTEAFF
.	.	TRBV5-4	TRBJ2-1	TGTGCCAGCAGCACCGGGCGCGGCGTGTCCTACAATGAGCAGTTCTTC	CASSTGRGVSYNEQFF
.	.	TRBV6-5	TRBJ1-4	TGTGCCAGCAGTTACTCCAGGGCGGGGCGAGGTGAAAAACTGTTTTTT	CASSYSRAGRGEKLFF
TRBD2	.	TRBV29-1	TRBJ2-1	TGCAGCCCCAGGGGACTAGCGGGCTCCTACAATGAGCAGTTCTTC	CSPRGLAGSYNEQFF